This entry features one T cell receptor beta chain sequence. The target antigen is unknown. There were TCR beta CDR3 regions amplified from RNA transcripts. Primed by the HTBI set, a first-round RT-PCR was run on the TCR CDR3. TCRdb called the multiplex PCR reads again in MiXCR, with one record for every CDR3 protein. The table includes about 610,000 distinct CDR3 sequences, roughly 14% detected once. This sample was included in a study of T cells in Graves' hyperthyroidism and ophthalmopathy. Study observations and caveats: Through a model of 13 V-J features, ophthalmopathy was separated from stable hyperthyroidism. Most thyroid clonotypes expanded above 0.001 appeared in blood too.

The CDR3 consists of 15 residues. The germline V gene has CDR1 SGHVS and CDR2 FQNEAQ. Trimming took 7 bases from V and 1 from J; bases not matched to a gene: 5. The chain recombines TRBV7-8 with TRBJ2-2; 8 bases are shared with TRBD1. The TCR sequence derives from a woman aged 40 to 50 with Graves' ophthalmopathy. Source material: blood. The CDR3 sequence: CASTLQGGNTGELFF. The DNA of the CDR3 is TGTGCCAGCACCCTACAGGGGGGGAACACCGGGGAGCTGTTTTTT.